This T cell receptor beta chain was profiled in a study of blood T cell repertoires in COVID-19. On the study more broadly: PBMCs, B-cell-depleted T cells, or T cells were the source of the cDNA or gDNA that made up the material.

Method: immunoSEQ multiplex PCR; TCRdb's copy keeps in-frame clones and lacks some. The sample has roughly 230,000 clones, roughly 80% seen once. Unmatched junction bases numbered 9, after V lost 4 bases and J lost 4 bases. CDR1 is MGHRA and CDR2 is YSYEKL in the germline V gene. There are 18 residues in the CDR3. The gene calls are TRBV4-1 and TRBJ2-5; TRBD2 agrees at 16 bases. This clonotype was sampled from a woman aged 60-70 years with active or convalescent COVID-19. The source material was peripheral blood. Here the CDR3 DNA reads TGCGCCAGCAGCCGAGCGGGACTAGCGGGAGGGGGCGCAGAGACCCAGTACTTC. Its protein product is CASSRAGLAGGGAETQYF.